This T cell receptor beta chain came from a study of T cell clonality in common variable immunodeficiency. This clone appeared many times. The antigen remains undetermined. With the read ending 3 residues before the CDR3 end, the germline J gene is used to fill in that end. This CDR3 has 14 amino acids. Trimming removed 6 bases at V and 5 bases at J, with 16 bases between. From germline, CDR1 is MNHEY and CDR2 SVGEGT. Sequencing input was equivalent genomic DNA from CVID and controls. TCRdb keeps only in-frame clones here, not all; method: immunoSEQ multiplex PCR. The record shows about 52,000 clones for this sample, with no singletons present. Whole-study results and caveats: CVID subjects had higher TCRbeta clonality than healthy controls, most marked in about a third. Fewer TCRbeta clones were shared among CVID subjects than controls. T cell subpopulation sequencing would be needed to explain CVID clonality.

The chain employs TRBV6-2 or TRBV6-3 and TRBJ2-5; perhaps TRBD2 as D (6 bases). Sequenced: peripheral blood mononuclear cells. This TCR came from a person aged 18-70 years in good health. Here the CDR3 reads CASRLRDLGETQYF. CDR3 DNA, as far as it was read: TGTGCCAGCAGACTCCGGGACTTAGGGGAGACC.